These 27 T cell receptor beta chains came from one sample sequenced in a study of cytomegalovirus exposure and HLA in healthy donors. In the PCR, 60 Vbeta and 13 Jbeta primers were used. Libraries were prepared by immunoSEQ multiplex PCR; TCRdb keeps only in-frame clonotypes and omits some of them. The sample carries 150,000 or so clones, roughly 80% recorded once. Sequenced material: PBMCs. The receptors come from a man between 35 and 55 years old in good health and CMV-seropositive.

The chain employs TRBV28 and TRBJ2-3; D call uncertain. Trimming cost V 2 bases and J 3 bases, with 12 bases left between them. The CDR3 consists of 15 residues. Per germline, CDR1 MDHEN and CDR2 SYDVKM. The DNA of the CDR3 is TGTGCCAGCAGTTTACGTGCCAGGTGGACAGATACGCAGTATTTT. It specifies CASSLRARWTDTQYF.

This clone was counted once. V is TRBV11-2 and J is TRBJ2-2; the D gene is possibly TRBD1 (5 bases). The CDR3 totals 17 residues. Germline CDR1 reads SGHAT; CDR2 reads FQNNGV. Trimming took off 5 bases at V and 0 bases at J, with 16 bases between the two ends. CDR3 coding DNA: TGTGCCAGCAGCCTTTTGCAGACAGCCGCGAACACCGGGGAGCTGTTTTTT. It yields the protein CASSLLQTAANTGELFF.

This clone appeared a few times. In DNA form, the CDR3 reads TGTGCCAGCAGCTTAAACGGGATGGCAAACCAAGAGACCCAGTACTTC. Protein product: CASSLNGMANQETQYF. This chain uses TRBV7-3 with TRBJ2-5, with D tentatively TRBD2 (5 bases). The V gene lost 1 base and the J gene lost 0 bases, with 12 bases spanning the gap. CDR1 is SGHTA, CDR2 FQGTGA, per germline. The CDR3 length is 16 residues.

The V gene is TRBV7-9, the J gene TRBJ2-1; no clear D gene. The CDR3 spans 12 residues. The V end lost 5 bases, the J end lost 6 bases, and 8 bases lay between the germline ends. Per the germline V gene, CDR1 is SEHNR and CDR2 is FQNEAQ (reference sequence). CDR3 DNA sequence: TGTGCCAGCAGCCCCACACGCAATGAGCAGTTCTTC. Translation gives CASSPTRNEQFF. Full variable domain (outside the CDR3, taken from reference TRBV7-9 and TRBJ2-1): DTGVSQNPRHKITKRGQNVTFRCDPISEHNRLYWYRQTLGQGPEFLTYFQNEAQLEKSRLLSDRFSAERPKGSFSTLEIQRTEQGDSAMYLCASSPTRNEQFFGPGTRLTVL.

The chain employs TRBV6-5 and TRBJ2-1, with D uncertain. The CDR3 has 13 residues. Trimming pared 0 bases from V and 9 bases from J, leaving 9 bases between. From germline, CDR1 is MNHEY and CDR2 SVGAGI. The CDR3: CASSYSTFSEQFF. CDR3 sequence (DNA): TGTGCCAGCAGTTACTCGACATTTAGTGAGCAGTTCTTC.

In regard to this clone: Its ends do not fully match the called genes, so a read error is possible. Written as DNA, the CDR3 is TGTGCCAGCAGCTTATTGGGACTAGCGGAGGGCCTGTCTTTC. As protein: CASSLLGLAEGLSF. J is TRBJ2-6 and V is TRBV7-2; 11 bases are a match to TRBD2. The germline gives CDR1 SGHTA, CDR2 FQGNSA. The CDR3 runs to 14 residues.

The J gene is TRBJ2-3, the V gene TRBV7-3; possibly TRBD2 for D (6 bases). CDR1 is SGHTA, CDR2 FQGTGA, per germline. The ends were cut back, 2 bases at V and 2 bases at J, with 8 bases in the middle. The length of the CDR3 is 14 residues. CDR3 nucleotide sequence: TGTGCCAGCAGCTTAGGAGGGATCACAGATACGCAGTATTTT. This translates into CASSLGGITDTQYF.

The gene calls are TRBV2 and TRBJ2-5, with 9 bases lining up with TRBD2. The V segment lost 2 bases and the J segment 3 bases; nucleotides outside the gene matches: 16. This CDR3 is 19 amino acids long. CDR1 and CDR2 (germline): SNHLY, FYNNEI. The CDR3 DNA follows: TGTGCCAGCAGTGAATTGGTAGCGGGGGACGTGGGGGGGGAAGAGACCCAGTACTTC. The encoded protein is CASSELVAGDVGGEETQYF.

The chain links TRBV2 to TRBJ2-1, with 7 bases aligning to TRBD2. The junction had 17 bases not matched to a gene; V was cut back by 11 bases and J by 10 bases. Germline assignment: CDR1 SNHLY and CDR2 FYNNEI. This CDR3 region has 14 residues. As DNA, the CDR3 is TGTGCCGGGCGTGGGTCTAGCGGCATAGGAGAGCAGTTCTTC. This codes for CAGRGSSGIGEQFF.

The rearrangement uses TRBV28 and TRBJ2-5; 10 bases map to TRBD2. Germline V gene data show CDR1 as MDHEN and CDR2 as SYDVKM. The CDR3 runs 14 residues. V shed 8 bases and J 4 bases; nucleotides not matched to a gene: 7. The chain's CDR3 is CASRLAGVSETQYF. The CDR3 DNA sequence: TGTGCCAGCCGTCTAGCGGGAGTCTCAGAGACCCAGTACTTC.

By sample fraction, this clone is medium-sized. The chain has TRBV25-1 and TRBJ1-3; a possible D gene is TRBD1 (6 bases). Germline loops: CDR1 MGHDK, CDR2 SYGVNS. The CDR3 totals 13 residues. V gave up 1 base and J gave up 7 bases, with 8 bases separating them. Here the CDR3 reads CASSEWQGNTIYF. In DNA, the CDR3 is TGTGCCAGCAGTGAATGGCAGGGGAACACCATATATTTT.

The gene calls are TRBV2 and TRBJ2-2, with 10 bases fitting TRBD2. The CDR3 spans 14 residues. J lost 2 bases, V lost 6 bases, and 0 bases had no gene match. From germline, CDR1 is SNHLY and CDR2 FYNNEI. For the CDR3, the DNA is TGTGCCAGCAGACTAGCGGGAAACACCGGGGAGCTGTTTTTT. Its translation: CASRLAGNTGELFF.

The genes are TRBV29-1 and TRBJ1-2, with unresolved D. The CDR3 covers 14 residues. The germline V gene encodes CDR1 SQVTM and CDR2 ANQGSEA. Trimming removed 7 bases from V and 1 base from J, with 16 bases in between. The CDR3: CSAPAGSLNYGYTF. As DNA, the CDR3 is TGCAGCGCGCCTGCTGGTTCACTTAACTATGGCTACACCTTC. Full variable domain (rest looked up from reference TRBV29-1 and TRBJ1-2): SAVISQKPSRDICQRGTSLTIQCQVDSQVTMMFWYRQQPGQSLTLIATANQGSEATYESGFVIDKFPISRPNLTFSTLTVSNMSPEDSSIYLCSAPAGSLNYGYTFGSGTRLTVV.

To note about this clone: The germline gene is not matched at one end of the junction; a read error may be the cause. This rearrangement joins TRBV7-9 to TRBJ1-2, with TRBD1 identical over 7 bases. CDR1 is SEHNR and CDR2 is FQNEAQ in the germline V gene (reference sequence). This CDR3 has 16 residues. The chain's CDR3 is CSSSLALGGEYYGYTF. The CDR3 DNA reads as TGTTCCAGCAGCTTAGCGCTAGGGGGCGAGTACTATGGCTACACCTTC.

V is TRBV19 and J is TRBJ2-1; 8 bases line up with TRBD1. Germline values: CDR1 LNHDA, CDR2 SQIVND (reference sequence). V was clipped by 4 bases and J by 2 bases; unmatched bases: 4. The CDR3 spans 15 residues. This chain's CDR3 is CASSTDRGPYNEQFF. CDR3 bases: TGTGCCAGTAGTACTGACAGGGGCCCCTACAATGAGCAGTTCTTC.

The chain uses TRBV29-1 and TRBJ2-1, with 7 bases matching TRBD2. CDR1 is SQVTM, CDR2 ANQGSEA, per germline. The CDR3 covers 13 residues. With 6 bases clipped from V and 2 bases from J, the junction kept 4 bases outside the gene matches. CDR3 nucleotides: TGCAGCGTCGGGACTAACCCCTACAATGAGCAGTTCTTC. Residues: CSVGTNPYNEQFF.

The rearrangement links TRBV11-3 to TRBJ2-2, with a weak D call TRBD2 (5 bases). Germline values: CDR1 SGHNT, CDR2 YENEEA. Trimming shortened V by 5 bases and J by 2 bases, and 12 bases separated the two germline ends. The CDR3 runs 15 residues. The CDR3 loop reads CASSLSSSNTGELFF. Written as DNA, the CDR3 is TGTGCCAGCAGCCTATCTAGCAGCAACACCGGGGAGCTGTTTTTT. The full variable domain, rest sourced from reference TRBV11-3 and TRBJ2-2, is EAGVVQSPRYKIIEKKQPVAFWCNPISGHNTLYWYLQNLGQGPELLIRYENEEAVDDSQLPKDRFSAERLKGVDSTLKIQPAELGDSAVYLCASSLSSSNTGELFFGEGSRLTVL.

This chain joins TRBV5-1 and TRBJ2-3; a weak D match, TRBD1 (5 bases). Trimming took off 9 bases at V and 0 bases at J, with 14 bases between the two ends. Germline V gene lookup returns CDR1 SGHRS and CDR2 YFSETQ. The CDR3 is 14 residues long. CDR3 nucleotides: TGCGCCACCAAACAGGCGGTTAGCACAGATACGCAGTATTTT. Protein: CATKQAVSTDTQYF.

The chain combines TRBV19 with TRBJ1-2; D unresolved. The CDR3 is 18 residues long. Germline lookup yields CDR1 LNHDA and CDR2 SQIVND (reference sequence). V was cut by 3 bases and J by 6 bases, with 26 bases left in between. DNA for the CDR3: TGTGCCAGTAGTATGTACTCCGGCGAACTATTTCTCGGCCATGGCTACACCTTC. Translating it yields CASSMYSGELFLGHGYTF.

This clone was seen a single time. V and J are TRBV7-9 and TRBJ2-7, with 8 bases lining up with TRBD1. J was trimmed by 3 bases and V by 0 bases; bases with no gene match: 4. Germline V gene lookup returns CDR1 SEHNR and CDR2 FQNEAQ (reference sequence). CDR3 length equals 15 residues. The CDR3, as DNA: TGTGCCAGCAGCTTAGCGGACAGGGCCAGCTACGAGCAGTACTTC. Residues: CASSLADRASYEQYF.

This clone appeared a single time. J is TRBJ1-2 and V is TRBV29-1, with D possibly being TRBD1 (5 bases). The ends were cut back, 3 bases at V and 2 bases at J, with 10 bases in the middle. The CDR3 is 13 amino acids. Germline CDR1 and CDR2: SQVTM and ANQGSEA. In nucleotides, the CDR3 is TGCAGCGTTGAGAGAGACAGCAACTATGGCTACACCTTC. This codes for CSVERDSNYGYTF.

This chain uses TRBV2 with TRBJ2-7, with 9 nucleotides matching TRBD2. The junction had 18 bases not matched to a gene; V was cut back by 3 bases and J by 0 bases. Germline-derived CDR1 and CDR2 are SNHLY and FYNNEI. The CDR3 has 20 residues. The CDR3 loop is CASSDPGVAGVWGSSYEQYF. The CDR3 DNA reads TGTGCCAGCAGTGACCCCGGGGTAGCGGGAGTCTGGGGGAGCTCCTACGAGCAGTACTTC.

The rearrangement links TRBV5-1 to TRBJ1-3; D is uncertain. Per germline, CDR1 SGHRS and CDR2 YFSETQ. CDR3 length: 14 amino acids. With 4 bases removed from V and 0 bases from J, the gap between germline ends came to 8 bases. CDR3 sequence (DNA): TGCGCCAGCAGCCCTAGCCACTCTGGAAACACCATATATTTT. Residues: CASSPSHSGNTIYF.

The V call is TRBV30, the J call TRBJ1-2; the D gene is possibly TRBD1 (6 bases). The germline CDR1 and CDR2 sequences are GTSNPN and SVGIG (reference sequence). The CDR3 consists of 13 residues. Trimming cost V 0 bases and J 9 bases, with 14 bases left between them. Here the CDR3 DNA reads TGTGCCTGGAGTGTACAGGGCAATCATCGCTACACCTTC. Amino acid sequence: CAWSVQGNHRYTF.

The chain is built from TRBV7-9 and TRBJ2-7; 7 bases are shared with TRBD2. After removal of 1 base from V and 2 bases from J, the junction contained 5 bases not matched to a gene. CDR3 size: 15 residues. Germline V gene sequence: CDR1 SEHNR, CDR2 FQNEAQ (reference sequence). CDR3 coding DNA: TGTGCCAGCAGCTTAGGCTCTAGCGGAGCCTACGAGCAGTACTTC. Protein: CASSLGSSGAYEQYF.

The V gene is TRBV4-3, the J gene TRBJ2-1, with D possibly matching TRBD1 (5 bases). The ends were cut back, 1 base at V and 0 bases at J, with 10 bases in the middle. The germline CDR1 and CDR2 sequences are LGHNA and YSLEER. This CDR3 is 16 amino acids long. The CDR3 here is CASSQGGTRSYNEQFF. The CDR3 bases are TGCGCCAGCAGCCAAGGGGGCACTCGCTCCTACAATGAGCAGTTCTTC.

The chain links TRBV7-9 to TRBJ2-3; the match to TRBD2 covers 7 bases. This CDR3 has 16 amino acids. Germline V gene sequence: CDR1 SEHNR, CDR2 FQNEAQ (reference sequence). Germline trimming cut 4 bases from V and 2 bases from J; bases unmatched to any gene: 9. As DNA, the CDR3 is TGTGCCAGCAGCTCCTGGACTAGTACCGACACAGATACGCAGTATTTT. The encoded protein is CASSSWTSTDTDTQYF.